What follows are 7 T cell receptor beta chains derived from one specimen sequenced in a study of OX40 agonist ivuxolimab in advanced cancers. Produced via immunoSEQ multiplex PCR; TCRdb's table is partial and in-frame only. This table holds tens of thousands of clones, roughly 90% found once. The sequencing used CD4+ or CD8+ T cells sorted from blood, collected in a trial of the OX40 agonist ivuxolimab. The receptors stem from an adult with an advanced solid tumor such as melanoma, head and neck, liver or kidney cancer.

The chain joins TRBV5-1 to TRBJ1-1, with D tentatively TRBD1 (6 bases). This CDR3 spans 16 amino acids. V was pared by 2 bases and J by 4 bases, with 18 bases between. Looked up from germline, CDR1 is SGHRS and CDR2 is YFSETQ. CDR3 nucleotides: TGCGCCAGCAGCTTAGGGGGATCCAGCTTGGGCACTGAAGCTTTCTTT. Protein sequence: CASSLGGSSLGTEAFF.

J is TRBJ1-1 and V is TRBV19, with D tentatively TRBD1 (6 bases). The CDR3 is 15 amino acids. V lost 6 bases, J lost 0 bases, and 14 bases lay in between. Germline V gene lookup returns CDR1 LNHDA and CDR2 SQIVND (reference sequence). In nucleotides, the CDR3 is TGTGCCAGTAGCACGATGGGGGGGCTGAACACTGAAGCTTTCTTT. Amino acids: CASSTMGGLNTEAFF.

Details on this clone: One end of the junction does not line up with germline, which may come from a read error. V usage is TRBV4-1 and J usage is TRBJ2-2; D not certain. Germline values: CDR1 MGHRA, CDR2 YSYEKL. The CDR3 runs 14 residues. CDR3 protein: CASRQAPNTGELFF. The CDR3 coding sequence is TGCGCCAGCAGGCAAGCCCCCAACACCGGGGAGCTGTTTTTT.

This clone was seen a single time. V usage is TRBV18 and J usage is TRBJ1-5; D gene unclear. This CDR3 is built from 18 residues. V lost 4 bases to trimming and J lost 0 bases, with 19 bases between them. Germline V gene data show CDR1 as KGHSH and CDR2 as LQKENI. The CDR3 DNA reads TGTGCCAGCTCACTCACTACCGAACAGTTATATAGCAATCAGCCCCAGCATTTT. It specifies CASSLTTEQLYSNQPQHF.

V usage is TRBV6-1 and J usage is TRBJ1-5; D uncertain. There are 14 residues in the CDR3. Germline CDR1 reads MNHNS; CDR2 reads SASEGT. The V gene lost 5 bases and the J gene lost 0 bases, with 8 bases spanning the gap. CDR3 sequence reads: CASSPWDSNQPQHF. The DNA of the CDR3 is TGTGCCAGCAGTCCCTGGGATAGCAATCAGCCCCAGCATTTT.

The rearrangement joins TRBV6-1 to TRBJ2-3, with unresolved D. CDR1 is MNHNS, CDR2 SASEGT, per germline. V gave up 7 bases and J gave up 1 base, with 12 bases separating them. The CDR3 consists of 14 residues. The CDR3 spells CASTNPKGTDTQYF. The CDR3, as DNA: TGTGCCAGCACAAACCCGAAGGGCACAGATACGCAGTATTTT.

The J gene is TRBJ1-2, the V gene TRBV5-6; D possibly corresponds to TRBD1 (5 bases). Germline CDR1 is SGHDT and CDR2 is YYEEEE. Trimming pared 1 base from V and 11 bases from J, leaving 15 bases between. This CDR3 is built from 13 residues. The CDR3 coding sequence is TGTGCCAGCAGCTTGCCGCAGGGCAATGTTTACACCTTC. It specifies CASSLPQGNVYTF. Full variable domain (rest looked up from reference TRBV5-6 and TRBJ1-2): DAGVTQSPTHLIKTRGQQVTLRCSPKSGHDTVSWYQQALGQGPQFIFQYYEEEERQRGNFPDRFSGHQFPNYSSELNVNALLLGDSALYLCASSLPQGNVYTFGSGTRLTVV.